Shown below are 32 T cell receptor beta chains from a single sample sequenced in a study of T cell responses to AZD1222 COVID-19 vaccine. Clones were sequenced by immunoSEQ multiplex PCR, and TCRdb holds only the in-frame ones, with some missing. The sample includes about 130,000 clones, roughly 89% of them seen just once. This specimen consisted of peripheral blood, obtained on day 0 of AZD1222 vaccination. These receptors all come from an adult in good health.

The CDR3 DNA reads as TGTGCCAGCAGCCCGAGGCTACAGGGGAATAATTCACCCCTCCACTTT. Its protein is CASSPRLQGNNSPLHF. This chain connects TRBV14 to TRBJ1-6; 7 bases line up with TRBD1. Trimming at V came to 4 bases and at J to 5 bases, leaving 8 bases not matched to a gene. This CDR3 has 16 residues. In germline, CDR1 is SGHDN, CDR2 FVKESK.

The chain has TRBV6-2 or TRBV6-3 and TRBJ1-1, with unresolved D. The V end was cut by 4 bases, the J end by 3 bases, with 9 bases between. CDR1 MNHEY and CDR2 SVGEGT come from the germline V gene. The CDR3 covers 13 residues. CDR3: CASSLPLYTEAFF. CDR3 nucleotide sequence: TGTGCCAGCAGTTTACCCCTCTACACTGAAGCTTTCTTT.

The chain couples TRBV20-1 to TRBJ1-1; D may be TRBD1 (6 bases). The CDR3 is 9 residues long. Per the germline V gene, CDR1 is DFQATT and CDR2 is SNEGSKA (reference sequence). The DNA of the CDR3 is TGCAGAGGGGGGGGTGAAGCTTTCTTT. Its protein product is CRGGGEAFF.

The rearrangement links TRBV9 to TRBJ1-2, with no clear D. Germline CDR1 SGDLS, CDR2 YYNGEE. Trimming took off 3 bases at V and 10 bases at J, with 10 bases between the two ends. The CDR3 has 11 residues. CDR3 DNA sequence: TGTGCCAGCAGCGCCGAGGGTTCCTACACCTTC. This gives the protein CASSAEGSYTF.

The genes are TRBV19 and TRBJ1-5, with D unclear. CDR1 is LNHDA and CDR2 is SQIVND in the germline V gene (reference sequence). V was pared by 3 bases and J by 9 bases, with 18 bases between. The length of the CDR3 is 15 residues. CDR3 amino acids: CASSIGYTLRGPQHF. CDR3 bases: TGTGCCAGTAGTATTGGGTACACCTTGCGAGGGCCCCAGCATTTT.

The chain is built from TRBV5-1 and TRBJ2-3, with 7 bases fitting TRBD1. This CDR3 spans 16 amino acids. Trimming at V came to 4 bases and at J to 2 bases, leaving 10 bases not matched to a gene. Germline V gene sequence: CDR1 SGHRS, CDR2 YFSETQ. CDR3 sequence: CASSGDRDRTTDTQYF. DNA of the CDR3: TGCGCCAGCAGCGGAGACAGGGATAGAACCACAGATACGCAGTATTTT.

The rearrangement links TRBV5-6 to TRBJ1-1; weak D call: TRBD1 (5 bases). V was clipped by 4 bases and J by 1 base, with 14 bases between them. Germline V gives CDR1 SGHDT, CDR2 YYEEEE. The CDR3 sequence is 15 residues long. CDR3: CASSGTARQNTEAFF. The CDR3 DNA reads TGTGCCAGCAGCGGGACCGCCCGACAGAACACTGAAGCTTTCTTT.

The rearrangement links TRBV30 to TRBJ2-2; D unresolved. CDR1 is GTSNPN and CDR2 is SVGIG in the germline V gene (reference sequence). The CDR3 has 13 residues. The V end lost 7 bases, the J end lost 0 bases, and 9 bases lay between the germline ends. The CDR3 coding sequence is TGTGCCTCCTCAAAATCGAACACCGGGGAGCTGTTTTTT. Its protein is CASSKSNTGELFF. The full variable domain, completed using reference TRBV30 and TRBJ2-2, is SQTIHQWPATLVQPVGSPLSLECTVEGTSNPNLYWYRQAAGRGLQLLFYSVGIGQISSEVPQNLSASRPQDRQFILSSKKLLLSDSGFYLCASSKSNTGELFFGEGSRLTVL.

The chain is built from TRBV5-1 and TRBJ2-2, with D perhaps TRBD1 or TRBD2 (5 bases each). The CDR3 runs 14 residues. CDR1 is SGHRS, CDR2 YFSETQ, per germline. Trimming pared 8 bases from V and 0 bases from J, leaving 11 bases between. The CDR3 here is CASAGDPNTGELFF. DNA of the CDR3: TGCGCCAGTGCTGGGGACCCGAACACCGGGGAGCTGTTTTTT.

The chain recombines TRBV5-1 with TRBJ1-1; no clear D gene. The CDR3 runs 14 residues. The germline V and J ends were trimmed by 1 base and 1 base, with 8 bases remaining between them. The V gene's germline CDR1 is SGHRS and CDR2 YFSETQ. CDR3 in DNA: TGCGCCAGCAGCTTGAGTGACACGAACACTGAAGCTTTCTTT. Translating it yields CASSLSDTNTEAFF.

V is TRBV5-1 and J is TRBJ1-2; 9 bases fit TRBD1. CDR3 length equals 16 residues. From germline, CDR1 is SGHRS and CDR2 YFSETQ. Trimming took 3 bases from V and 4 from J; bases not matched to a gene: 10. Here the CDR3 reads CASSSGQGPGAYGYTF. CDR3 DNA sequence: TGCGCCAGCAGCTCCGGACAGGGGCCAGGTGCCTATGGCTACACCTTC.

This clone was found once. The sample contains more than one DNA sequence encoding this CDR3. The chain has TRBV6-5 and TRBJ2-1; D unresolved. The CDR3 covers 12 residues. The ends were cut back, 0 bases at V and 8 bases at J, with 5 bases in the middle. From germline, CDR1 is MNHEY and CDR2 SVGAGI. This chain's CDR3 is CASSYSGYEQFF. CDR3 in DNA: TGTGCCAGCAGTTACTCGGGCTATGAGCAGTTCTTC.

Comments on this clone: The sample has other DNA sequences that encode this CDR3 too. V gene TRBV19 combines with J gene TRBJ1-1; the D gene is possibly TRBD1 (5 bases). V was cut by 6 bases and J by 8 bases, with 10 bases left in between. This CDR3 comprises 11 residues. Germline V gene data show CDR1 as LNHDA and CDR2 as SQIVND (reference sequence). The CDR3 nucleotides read TGTGCCAGTAGCTCAGGGTTAGAAGCTTTCTTT. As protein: CASSSGLEAFF.

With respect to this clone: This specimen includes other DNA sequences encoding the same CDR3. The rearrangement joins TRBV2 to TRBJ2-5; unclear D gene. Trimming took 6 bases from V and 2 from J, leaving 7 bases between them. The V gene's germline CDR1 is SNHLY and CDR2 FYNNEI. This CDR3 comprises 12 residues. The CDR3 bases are TGTGCCAGCAGGGGTGATCAAGAGACCCAGTACTTC. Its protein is CASRGDQETQYF.

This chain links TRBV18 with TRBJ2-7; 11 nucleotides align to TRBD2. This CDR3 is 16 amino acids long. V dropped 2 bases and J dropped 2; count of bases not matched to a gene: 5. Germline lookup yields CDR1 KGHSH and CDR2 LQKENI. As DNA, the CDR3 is TGTGCCAGCTCACCAAGTACTAGCGGGGGACCCTACGAGCAGTACTTC. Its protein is CASSPSTSGGPYEQYF.

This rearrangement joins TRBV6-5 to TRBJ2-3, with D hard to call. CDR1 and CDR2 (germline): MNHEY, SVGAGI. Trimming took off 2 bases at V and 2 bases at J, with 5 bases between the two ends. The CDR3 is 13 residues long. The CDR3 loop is CASSYRFTDTQYF. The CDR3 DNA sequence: TGTGCCAGCAGTTACAGGTTCACAGATACGCAGTATTTT.

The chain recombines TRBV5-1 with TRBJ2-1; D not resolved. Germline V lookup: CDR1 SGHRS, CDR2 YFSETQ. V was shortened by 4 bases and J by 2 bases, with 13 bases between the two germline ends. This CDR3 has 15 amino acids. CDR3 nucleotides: TGCGCCAGCAGCGAGTTTGGTCAAGCCTACAATGAGCAGTTCTTC. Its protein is CASSEFGQAYNEQFF.

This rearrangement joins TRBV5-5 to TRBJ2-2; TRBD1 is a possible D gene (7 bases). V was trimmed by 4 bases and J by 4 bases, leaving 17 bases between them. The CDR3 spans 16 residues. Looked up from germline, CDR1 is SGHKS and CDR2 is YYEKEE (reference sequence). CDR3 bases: TGTGCCAGCAGCCCTGGACAGGAGGGCGGCACCGGGGAGCTGTTTTTT. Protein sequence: CASSPGQEGGTGELFF. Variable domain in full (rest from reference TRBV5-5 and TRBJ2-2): DAGVTQSPTHLIKTRGQQVTLRCSPISGHKSVSWYQQVLGQGPQFIFQYYEKEERGRGNFPDRFSARQFPNYSSELNVNALLLGDSALYLCASSPGQEGGTGELFFGEGSRLTVL.

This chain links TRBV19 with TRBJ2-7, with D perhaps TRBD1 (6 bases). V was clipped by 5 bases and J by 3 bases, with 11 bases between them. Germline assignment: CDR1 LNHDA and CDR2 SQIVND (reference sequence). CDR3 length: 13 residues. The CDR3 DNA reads TGTGCCAGTAGTCTAACGACAGGCTACGAGCAGTACTTC. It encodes CASSLTTGYEQYF.

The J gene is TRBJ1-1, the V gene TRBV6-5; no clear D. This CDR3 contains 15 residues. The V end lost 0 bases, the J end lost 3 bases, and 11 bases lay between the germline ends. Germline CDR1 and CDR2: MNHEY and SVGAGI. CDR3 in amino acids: CASSYSRGSYTEAFF. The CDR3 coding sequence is TGTGCCAGCAGTTACTCGCGCGGCAGTTACACTGAAGCTTTCTTT.

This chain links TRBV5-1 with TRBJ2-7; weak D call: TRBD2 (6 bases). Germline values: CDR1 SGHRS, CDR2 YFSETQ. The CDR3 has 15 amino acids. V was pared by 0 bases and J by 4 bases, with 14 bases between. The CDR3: CASSLAGGLMYEQYF. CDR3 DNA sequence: TGCGCCAGCAGCTTGGCCGGAGGGCTCATGTACGAGCAGTACTTC. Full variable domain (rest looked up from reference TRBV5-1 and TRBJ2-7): KAGVTQTPRYLIKTRGQQVTLSCSPISGHRSVSWYQQTPGQGLQFLFEYFSETQRNKGNFPGRFSGRQFSNSRSEMNVSTLELGDSALYLCASSLAGGLMYEQYFGPGTRLTVT.

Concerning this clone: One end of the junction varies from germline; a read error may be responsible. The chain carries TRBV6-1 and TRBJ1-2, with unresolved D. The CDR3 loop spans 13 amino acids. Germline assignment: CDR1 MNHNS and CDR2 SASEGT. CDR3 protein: CTSSEMSPRGYTF. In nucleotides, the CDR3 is TGTACCAGCAGTGAAATGAGCCCGCGTGGCTACACCTTC.

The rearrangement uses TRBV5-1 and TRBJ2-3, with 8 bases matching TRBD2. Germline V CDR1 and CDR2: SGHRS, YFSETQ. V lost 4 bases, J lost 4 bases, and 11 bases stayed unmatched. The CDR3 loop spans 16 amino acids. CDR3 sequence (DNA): TGCGCCAGCAGCCCAACCGCGGGGGGCACAGCAGATACGCAGTATTTT. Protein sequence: CASSPTAGGTADTQYF.

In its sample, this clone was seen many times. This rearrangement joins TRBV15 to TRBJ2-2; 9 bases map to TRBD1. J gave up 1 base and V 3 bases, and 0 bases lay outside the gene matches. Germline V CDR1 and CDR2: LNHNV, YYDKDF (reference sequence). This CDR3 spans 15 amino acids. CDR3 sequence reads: CATSRGQGNTGELFF. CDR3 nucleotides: TGTGCCACCAGCAGGGGACAGGGGAACACCGGGGAGCTGTTTTTT.

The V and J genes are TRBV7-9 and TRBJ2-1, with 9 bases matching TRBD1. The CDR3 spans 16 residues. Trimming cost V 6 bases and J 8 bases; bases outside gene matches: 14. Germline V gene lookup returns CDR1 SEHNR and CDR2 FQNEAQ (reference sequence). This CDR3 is CASRPNPGQGLDEQFF. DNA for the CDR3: TGTGCCAGCAGACCAAATCCGGGACAGGGATTGGATGAGCAGTTCTTC.

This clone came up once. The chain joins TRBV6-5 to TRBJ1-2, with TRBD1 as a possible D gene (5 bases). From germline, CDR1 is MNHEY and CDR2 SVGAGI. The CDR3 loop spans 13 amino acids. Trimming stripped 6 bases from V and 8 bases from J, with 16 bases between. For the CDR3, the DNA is TGTGCCAGCAGGAGACAGACCCAGCGAGGCTACACCTTC. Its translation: CASRRQTQRGYTF.

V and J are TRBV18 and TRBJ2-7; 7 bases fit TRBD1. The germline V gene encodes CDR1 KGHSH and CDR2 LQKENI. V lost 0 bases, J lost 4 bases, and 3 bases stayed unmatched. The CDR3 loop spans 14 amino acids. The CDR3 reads CASSPPQGRYEQYF. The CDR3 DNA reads TGTGCCAGCTCACCACCACAGGGGCGATACGAGCAGTACTTC.

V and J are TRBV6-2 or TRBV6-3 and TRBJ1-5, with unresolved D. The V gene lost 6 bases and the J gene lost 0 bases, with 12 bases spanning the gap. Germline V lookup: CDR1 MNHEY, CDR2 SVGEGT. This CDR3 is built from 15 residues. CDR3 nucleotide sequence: TGTGCCAGCAGCTTTTACGGGGATAGCAATCAGCCCCAGCATTTT. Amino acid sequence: CASSFYGDSNQPQHF.

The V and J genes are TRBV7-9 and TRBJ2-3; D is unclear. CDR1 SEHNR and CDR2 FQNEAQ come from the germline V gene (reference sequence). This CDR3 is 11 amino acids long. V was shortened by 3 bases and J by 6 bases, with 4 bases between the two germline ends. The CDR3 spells CASSFGDTQYF. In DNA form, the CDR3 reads TGTGCCAGCAGCTTCGGGGATACGCAGTATTTT.

This CDR3 is CASSDLASNEKLFF. The CDR3 DNA reads as TGTGCCAGCAGTGACCTGGCCTCTAATGAAAAACTGTTTTTT. V is TRBV2 and J is TRBJ1-4; D is uncertain. With 3 bases removed from V and 3 bases from J, the gap between germline ends came to 8 bases. The CDR3 consists of 14 residues. Germline CDR1 and CDR2: SNHLY and FYNNEI.

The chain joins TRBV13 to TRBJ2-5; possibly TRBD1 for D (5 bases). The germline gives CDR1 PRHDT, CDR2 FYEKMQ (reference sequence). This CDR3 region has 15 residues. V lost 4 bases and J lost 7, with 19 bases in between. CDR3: CASSSQMQGRGTQYF. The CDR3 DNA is TGTGCCAGCAGCTCCCAGATGCAGGGCCGAGGGACCCAGTACTTC.

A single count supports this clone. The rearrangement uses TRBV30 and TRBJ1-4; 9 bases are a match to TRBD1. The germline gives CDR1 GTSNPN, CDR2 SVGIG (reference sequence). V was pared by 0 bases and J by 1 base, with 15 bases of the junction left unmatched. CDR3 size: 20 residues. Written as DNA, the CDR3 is TGTGCCTGGAGTGTACGGTCTCTTTTGGGACAGGGAAAAACTAATGAAAAACTGTTTTTT. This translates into CAWSVRSLLGQGKTNEKLFF.